This TCR beta chain appears in the sequencing data of a study of OX40 agonist ivuxolimab in advanced cancers. Between the trimmed V and J ends, which lost 0 bases and 2 bases, there was a span of 7 bases. The germline gives CDR1 SEHNR, CDR2 FQNEAQ (reference sequence). The CDR3 extends over 14 amino acids. The table came from immunoSEQ multiplex PCR; TCRdb's copy has only in-frame clones and leaves some out. The sample holds tens of thousands of clones, 75% to 90% seen once. Anyone with autoimmune disease history or systemic immunosuppression was excluded. The source material was CD4+ or CD8+ T cells sorted from blood, sampled in a trial of the OX40 agonist ivuxolimab. This TCR came from an adult with an advanced solid tumor such as melanoma, head and neck, liver or kidney cancer. This chain joins TRBV7-9 and TRBJ1-2, with D unresolved. CDR3 region: CASSLAEDNYGYTF. In DNA form, the CDR3 reads TGTGCCAGCAGCTTAGCAGAAGACAACTATGGCTACACCTTC.